Shown below are 28 T cell receptor beta chains from a single sample sequenced in a study of blood T cell repertoires in COVID-19. Generated by immunoSEQ multiplex PCR, the TCRdb table keeps only in-frame clones and is missing some. The data hold about 140,000 clones, with 84% observed a single time. The sample comprised PBMCs or T cells enriched from blood (not recorded which). These receptors were taken from a man aged 45-65 years in a cohort exposed to, infected with or recovered from COVID-19 (not recorded which).

V and J are TRBV7-9 and TRBJ2-5, with a tentative D call TRBD1 (5 bases). Per the germline V gene, CDR1 is SEHNR and CDR2 is FQNEAQ (reference sequence). The CDR3 covers 13 residues. V lost 1 base to trimming and J lost 5 bases, with 8 bases between them. CDR3 loop: CASSLVGVETQYF. In DNA, the CDR3 is TGTGCCAGCAGCTTAGTAGGGGTGGAGACCCAGTACTTC.

This clone was observed a single time. The J gene is TRBJ2-1, the V gene TRBV6-5, with a weak D call TRBD1 (5 bases). Germline assignment: CDR1 MNHEY and CDR2 SVGAGI. The germline V and J ends were trimmed by 8 bases and 4 bases, with 9 bases remaining between them. This CDR3 has 12 residues. The DNA for the CDR3 is TGTGCCAGCTTAAGGGGATACAATGAGCAGTTCTTC. This encodes CASLRGYNEQFF.

The CDR3 DNA follows: TGTGCCATCAGTGTAGGGGGTGAGGTTTCCTATGGCTACACCTTC. Encoded protein: CAISVGGEVSYGYTF. The chain combines TRBV10-3 with TRBJ1-2, with D perhaps matching TRBD1 (6 bases). The germline V and J ends were trimmed by 4 bases and 4 bases, with 16 bases remaining between them. CDR1 ENHRY and CDR2 SYGVKD come from the germline V gene. The length of the CDR3 is 15 residues.

The gene calls are TRBV19 and TRBJ1-5; D is perhaps TRBD1 (5 bases). Germline V gene sequence: CDR1 LNHDA, CDR2 SQIVND (reference sequence). The CDR3 sequence is 13 residues long. Trimming pared 8 bases from V and 2 bases from J, leaving 10 bases between. Here the CDR3 DNA reads TGTGCCAGTGGACCGGGGGGCAATCAGCCCCAGCATTTT. Translating it yields CASGPGGNQPQHF. The full variable domain, in which reference TRBV19 and TRBJ1-5 provide the parts outside the CDR3, is DGGITQSPKYLFRKEGQNVTLSCEQNLNHDAMYWYRQDPGQGLRLIYYSQIVNDFQKGDIAEGYSVSREKKESFPLTVTSAQKNPTAFYLCASGPGGNQPQHFGDGTRLSIL.

CDR3 bases: TGCGCCAGCAGCCAATTGCCACAGGGGGCTTCCACTGAAGCTTTCTTT. This translates into CASSQLPQGASTEAFF. The chain has TRBV4-1 and TRBJ1-1, with 9 bases aligning to TRBD1. The CDR3 is 16 amino acids. Germline V CDR1 and CDR2: MGHRA, YSYEKL. With V trimmed by 2 bases and J by 4 bases, 8 bases remained unmatched.

This clone was seen a single time. The chain joins TRBV29-1 to TRBJ1-1; D might be TRBD1 (6 bases). CDR3 length equals 14 residues. The germline V gene encodes CDR1 SQVTM and CDR2 ANQGSEA. V was trimmed by 5 bases and J by 3 bases, leaving 16 bases between them. As DNA, the CDR3 is TGCAGCGTTTCACTATTCGAGGGGGACACTGAAGCTTTCTTT. It is translated as CSVSLFEGDTEAFF.

The CDR3 loop reads CASSYTTDSNYGYTF. CDR3 bases: TGTGCCAGCAGTTACACTACGGACAGTAACTATGGCTACACCTTC. This chain joins TRBV6-5 and TRBJ1-2; D is perhaps TRBD1 (6 bases). The CDR3 length is 15 residues. The V gene's germline CDR1 is MNHEY and CDR2 SVGAGI. Trimming removed 2 bases at V and 1 base at J, with 11 bases between.

The gene calls are TRBV7-7 and TRBJ2-5; TRBD2 might be the D (7 bases). V dropped 4 bases and J dropped 2 bases, with 14 bases sitting between them. Per the germline V gene, CDR1 is SSHAT and CDR2 is FNYEAQ (reference sequence). The CDR3 spans 15 residues. CDR3 protein: CASSSGRGAQETQYF. Here the CDR3 DNA reads TGTGCCAGCAGCTCCGGTCGGGGGGCTCAAGAGACCCAGTACTTC.

In DNA form, the CDR3 reads TGTGCCAGCAGCTATAGCGGGAGGGGGGCAGATACGCAGTATTTT. This sequence encodes CASSYSGRGADTQYF. The V call is TRBV11-2, the J call TRBJ2-3; TRBD2 aligns across 11 bases. V lost 4 bases and J lost 4; bases outside the gene matches: 4. This CDR3 contains 15 residues. CDR1 and CDR2 (germline): SGHAT, FQNNGV.

V usage is TRBV5-1 and J usage is TRBJ2-5, with 13 nucleotides matching TRBD2. Per the germline V gene, CDR1 is SGHRS and CDR2 is YFSETQ. The ends lost 0 bases at V and 3 bases at J; junction bases unmatched: 2. The CDR3 is made up of 16 amino acids. The CDR3 coding sequence is TGCGCCAGCAGCTTGGTTGGGACTAGCGGGAAAGAGACCCAGTACTTC. It is translated as CASSLVGTSGKETQYF.

The chain employs TRBV6-2 or TRBV6-3 and TRBJ2-1, with D possibly TRBD1 on 5 matching bases. Looked up from germline, CDR1 is MNHEY and CDR2 is SVGEGT. Between the trimmed V and J ends, which lost 6 bases and 4 bases, there was a span of 10 bases. The CDR3 contains 13 residues. Here the CDR3 reads CASSLDSYNEQFF. The CDR3 DNA is TGTGCCAGCAGCCTAGACAGTTACAATGAGCAGTTCTTC.

This chain joins TRBV28 and TRBJ2-3; no firm D call. V lost 4 bases to trimming and J lost 2 bases, with 7 bases between them. Germline CDR1 MDHEN, CDR2 SYDVKM. This CDR3 comprises 13 residues. The CDR3 sequence is CASSSVNTDTQYF. As DNA, the CDR3 is TGTGCCAGCAGTTCGGTCAACACAGATACGCAGTATTTT.

This clone appeared a single time. This chain connects TRBV14 to TRBJ1-1; 7 bases are a match to TRBD1. In germline, CDR1 is SGHDN, CDR2 FVKESK. J gave up 0 bases and V 0 bases, and 4 bases lay outside the gene matches. The CDR3 has 16 residues. CDR3: CASSQDWGQMNTEAFF. The CDR3 DNA follows: TGTGCCAGCAGCCAAGATTGGGGACAGATGAACACTGAAGCTTTCTTT.

The rearrangement links TRBV7-9 to TRBJ2-3, with a tentative D call TRBD2 (6 bases). This CDR3 comprises 15 residues. Germline lookup yields CDR1 SEHNR and CDR2 FQNEAQ (reference sequence). V dropped 4 bases and J dropped 1 base, with 12 bases sitting between them. The CDR3 DNA reads as TGTGCCAGCAGCTCTAGACTAGAAGGCACAGATACGCAGTATTTT. This translates into CASSSRLEGTDTQYF.

The chain uses TRBV7-2 and TRBJ2-7; 7 nucleotides match TRBD1. The germline V gene has CDR1 SGHTA and CDR2 FQGNSA. The CDR3 has 17 residues. V lost 1 base to trimming and J lost 5 bases; unmatched junction nucleotides: 14. Here the CDR3 DNA reads TGTGCCAGCAGCTTAGTGGGCTCGGCAGGGGGAAGGAACGAGCAGTACTTC. This sequence encodes CASSLVGSAGGRNEQYF. Complete variable domain (other parts from reference TRBV7-2 and TRBJ2-7): GAGVSQSPSNKVTEKGKDVELRCDPISGHTALYWYRQSLGQGLEFLIYFQGNSAPDKSGLPSDRFSAERTGGSVSTLTIQRTQQEDSAVYLCASSLVGSAGGRNEQYFGPGTRLTVT.

The CDR3: CASSGETGTGSTEAFF. CDR3 in DNA: TGTGCCAGCAGCGGGGAAACAGGGACGGGCAGCACTGAAGCTTTCTTT. The chain recombines TRBV9 with TRBJ1-1; a weak D match, TRBD1 (6 bases). V was pared by 3 bases and J by 4 bases, with 19 bases between. The germline CDR1 and CDR2 sequences are SGDLS and YYNGEE. The CDR3 is 16 amino acids.

The gene calls are TRBV24-1 and TRBJ2-1, with 9 bases that match TRBD1. V lost 3 bases and J lost 4; bases outside the gene matches: 6. The CDR3 is 16 amino acids. Germline lookup yields CDR1 KGHDR and CDR2 SFDVKD. DNA for the CDR3: TGTGCCACCAGTGATCCGGACAGGGGTCTTTACAATGAGCAGTTCTTC. Its protein product is CATSDPDRGLYNEQFF.

V usage is TRBV2 and J usage is TRBJ1-2, with a weak D call TRBD1 (6 bases). CDR3 size: 14 residues. The V end was cut by 5 bases, the J end by 5 bases, with 15 bases between. The germline gives CDR1 SNHLY, CDR2 FYNNEI. The CDR3 region has the DNA TGTGCCAGCAGTCCTACAGGGAATGGGTATGGCTACACCTTC. Translation gives CASSPTGNGYGYTF.

V is TRBV7-8 and J is TRBJ1-1; 8 bases align to TRBD1. This CDR3 comprises 16 residues. Germline V gene sequence: CDR1 SGHVS, CDR2 FQNEAQ. The V and J ends lost 5 bases and 4 bases, in that order; junction bases with no gene match: 12. DNA for the CDR3: TGTGCCAGCAGCAAGAGGACAGGGTCGCGAACCACTGAAGCTTTCTTT. It specifies CASSKRTGSRTTEAFF.

The CDR3 loop reads CASSPGATEPYNEQFF. CDR3 DNA: TGTGCCAGCAGCCCTGGGGCGACGGAACCCTACAATGAGCAGTTCTTC. The V call is TRBV9, the J call TRBJ2-1, with D possibly TRBD1 on 5 matching bases. The CDR3 covers 16 residues. Trimming pared 4 bases from V and 2 bases from J, leaving 16 bases between. Looked up from germline, CDR1 is SGDLS and CDR2 is YYNGEE.

This chain links TRBV7-9 with TRBJ2-1; 9 bases agree with TRBD1. Germline assignment: CDR1 SEHNR and CDR2 FQNEAQ (reference sequence). The CDR3 covers 15 residues. V lost 5 bases, J lost 6 bases, and 8 bases stayed unmatched. Here the CDR3 DNA reads TGTGCCAGCAGCGGGCCGGGACAGGGCGCCAATGAGCAGTTCTTC. Translating gives CASSGPGQGANEQFF. Variable domain in full (rest from reference TRBV7-9 and TRBJ2-1): DTGVSQNPRHKITKRGQNVTFRCDPISEHNRLYWYRQTLGQGPEFLTYFQNEAQLEKSRLLSDRFSAERPKGSFSTLEIQRTEQGDSAMYLCASSGPGQGANEQFFGPGTRLTVL.

The chain has TRBV11-2 and TRBJ1-2; possibly TRBD1 for D (6 bases). Trimming shortened V by 1 base and J by 8 bases, and 17 bases separated the two germline ends. Per the germline V gene, CDR1 is SGHAT and CDR2 is FQNNGV. The CDR3 is 15 residues long. CDR3 DNA sequence: TGTGCCAGCAGCTTAGCCGGCAGGGGAGTCAGGGGCTACACCTTC. Protein product: CASSLAGRGVRGYTF.

The rearrangement links TRBV28 to TRBJ2-7; 7 positions agree with TRBD2. CDR3 length: 14 residues. Trimming at V came to 3 bases and at J to 0 bases, leaving 2 bases not matched to a gene. Germline V gene sequence: CDR1 MDHEN, CDR2 SYDVKM. The CDR3 DNA sequence: TGTGCCAGCAGTTTCAGCGGGAACTCCTACGAGCAGTACTTC. This encodes CASSFSGNSYEQYF.

The chain carries TRBV5-4 and TRBJ2-1, with TRBD2 identical over 10 bases. This CDR3 is 14 amino acids long. J lost 8 bases, V lost 7 bases, and 9 bases had no gene match. The germline CDR1 and CDR2 sequences are SGHNT and YYREEE (reference sequence). CDR3 in DNA: TGTGCCAGCGGGAGCGGGAGGGCCGACGATGAGCAGTTCTTC. This translates into CASGSGRADDEQFF. Based on the CDR3 plus reference TRBV5-4 and TRBJ2-1, the full variable domain is ETGVTQSPTHLIKTRGQQVTLRCSSQSGHNTVSWYQQALGQGPQFIFQYYREEENGRGNFPPRFSGLQFPNYSSELNVNALELDDSALYLCASGSGRADDEQFFGPGTRLTVL.

This chain uses TRBV3-1 (or the pseudogene TRBV3-2) with TRBJ1-2, with TRBD1 identical over 8 bases. The CDR3 loop spans 14 amino acids. CDR1 is LGHDT and CDR2 is YNNKEL in the germline V gene (reference sequence). V lost 3 bases, J lost 8 bases, and 8 bases stayed unmatched. The CDR3 reads CASSHLQGVYGYTF. The CDR3 DNA follows: TGTGCCAGCAGCCACCTACAGGGGGTTTACGGCTACACCTTC.

The CDR3: CASSGYSGGAPDTQYF. The CDR3 DNA follows: TGTGCCAGCAGCGGATATAGCGGGGGGGCGCCAGATACGCAGTATTTT. The chain joins TRBV9 to TRBJ2-3; 11 positions match TRBD2. CDR3 length: 16 amino acids. The germline V gene encodes CDR1 SGDLS and CDR2 YYNGEE. With 3 bases clipped from V and 4 bases from J, the junction kept 7 bases outside the gene matches.

The rearrangement joins TRBV2 to TRBJ1-5, with no clear D. CDR3 size: 14 residues. V gave up 5 bases and J gave up 5 bases, with 13 bases separating them. CDR1 is SNHLY and CDR2 is FYNNEI in the germline V gene. This CDR3 reads CASSMTYQDQPQHF. Written as DNA, the CDR3 is TGTGCCAGCAGTATGACCTATCAGGATCAGCCCCAGCATTTT.

The V call is TRBV6-5, the J call TRBJ2-3; the D is unclear. The CDR3 covers 13 residues. V dropped 6 bases and J dropped 3 bases, with 10 bases sitting between them. Germline V CDR1 and CDR2: MNHEY, SVGAGI. The CDR3 DNA reads TGTGCCAGCAGGAATATGAGAACAGATACGCAGTATTTT. Translating gives CASRNMRTDTQYF.